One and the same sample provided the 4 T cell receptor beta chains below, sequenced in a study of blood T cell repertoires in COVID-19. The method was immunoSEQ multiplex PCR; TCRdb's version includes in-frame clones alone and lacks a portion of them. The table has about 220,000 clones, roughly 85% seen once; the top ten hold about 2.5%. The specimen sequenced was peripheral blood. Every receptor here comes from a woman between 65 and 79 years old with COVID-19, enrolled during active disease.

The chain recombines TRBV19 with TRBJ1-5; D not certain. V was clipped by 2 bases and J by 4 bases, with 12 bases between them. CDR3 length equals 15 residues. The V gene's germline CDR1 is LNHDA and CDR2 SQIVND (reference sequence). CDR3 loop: CASSISSLDNQPQHF. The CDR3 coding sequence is TGTGCCAGTAGTATAAGCAGTCTAGATAATCAGCCCCAGCATTTT.

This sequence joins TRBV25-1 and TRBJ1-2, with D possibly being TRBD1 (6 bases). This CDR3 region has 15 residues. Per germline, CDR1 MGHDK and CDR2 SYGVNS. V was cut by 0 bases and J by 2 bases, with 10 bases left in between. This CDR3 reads CASSEYPDSNYGYTF. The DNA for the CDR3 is TGTGCCAGCAGTGAATATCCGGACAGCAACTATGGCTACACCTTC.

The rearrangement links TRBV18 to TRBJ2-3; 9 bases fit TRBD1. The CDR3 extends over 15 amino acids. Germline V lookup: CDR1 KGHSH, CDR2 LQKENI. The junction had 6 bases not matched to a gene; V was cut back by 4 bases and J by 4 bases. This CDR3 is CASSLVQGAADTQYF. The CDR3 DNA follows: TGTGCCAGCTCACTCGTACAGGGGGCTGCAGATACGCAGTATTTT.

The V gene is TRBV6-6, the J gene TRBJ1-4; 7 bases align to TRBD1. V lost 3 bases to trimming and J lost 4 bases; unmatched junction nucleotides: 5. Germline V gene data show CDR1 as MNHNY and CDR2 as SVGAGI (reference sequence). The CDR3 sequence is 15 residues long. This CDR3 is CASSYAGQDNEKLFF. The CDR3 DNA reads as TGTGCCAGCAGTTATGCAGGACAGGATAATGAAAAACTGTTTTTT.